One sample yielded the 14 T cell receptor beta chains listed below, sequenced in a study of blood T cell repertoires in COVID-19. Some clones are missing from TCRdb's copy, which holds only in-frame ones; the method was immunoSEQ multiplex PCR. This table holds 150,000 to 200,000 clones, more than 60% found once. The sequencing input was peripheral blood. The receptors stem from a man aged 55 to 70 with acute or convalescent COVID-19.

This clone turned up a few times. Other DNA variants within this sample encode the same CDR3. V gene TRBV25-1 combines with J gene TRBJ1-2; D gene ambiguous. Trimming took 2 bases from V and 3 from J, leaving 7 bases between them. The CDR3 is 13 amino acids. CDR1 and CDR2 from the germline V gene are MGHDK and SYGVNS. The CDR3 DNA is TGTGCCAGCAGTGAACCCGGGGACTATGGCTACACCTTC. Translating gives CASSEPGDYGYTF.

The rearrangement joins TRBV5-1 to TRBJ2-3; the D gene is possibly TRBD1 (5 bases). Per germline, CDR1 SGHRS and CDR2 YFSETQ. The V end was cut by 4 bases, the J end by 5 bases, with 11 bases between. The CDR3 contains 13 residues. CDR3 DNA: TGCGCCAGCAGCGCCCGACAGCAAGATACGCAGTATTTT. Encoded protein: CASSARQQDTQYF.

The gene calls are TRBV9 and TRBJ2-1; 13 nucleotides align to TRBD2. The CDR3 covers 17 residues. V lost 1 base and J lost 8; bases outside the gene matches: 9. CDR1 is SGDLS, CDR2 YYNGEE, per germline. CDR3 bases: TGTGCCAGCAGCGTAACCGCCGGACTAGCGGGGGCGGATGAGCAGTTCTTC. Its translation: CASSVTAGLAGADEQFF.

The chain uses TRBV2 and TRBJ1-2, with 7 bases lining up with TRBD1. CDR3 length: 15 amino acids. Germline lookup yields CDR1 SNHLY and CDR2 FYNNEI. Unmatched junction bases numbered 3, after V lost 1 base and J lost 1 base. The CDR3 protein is CASSEGQGVNYGYTF. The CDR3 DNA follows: TGTGCCAGCAGTGAAGGCCAGGGGGTTAACTATGGCTACACCTTC.

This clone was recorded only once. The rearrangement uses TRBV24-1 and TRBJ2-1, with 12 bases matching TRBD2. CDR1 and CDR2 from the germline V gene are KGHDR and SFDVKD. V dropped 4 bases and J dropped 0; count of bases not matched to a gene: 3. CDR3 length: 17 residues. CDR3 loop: CATSETSGGSSYNEQFF. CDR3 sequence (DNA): TGTGCCACCAGTGAGACTAGCGGGGGTAGCTCCTACAATGAGCAGTTCTTC.

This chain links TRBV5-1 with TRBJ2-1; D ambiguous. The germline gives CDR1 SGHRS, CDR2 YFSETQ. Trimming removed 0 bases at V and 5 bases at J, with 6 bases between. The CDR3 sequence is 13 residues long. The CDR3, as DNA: TGCGCCAGCAGCTTGGACAGAAACAATGAGCAGTTCTTC. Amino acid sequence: CASSLDRNNEQFF. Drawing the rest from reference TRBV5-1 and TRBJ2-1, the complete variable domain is KAGVTQTPRYLIKTRGQQVTLSCSPISGHRSVSWYQQTPGQGLQFLFEYFSETQRNKGNFPGRFSGRQFSNSRSEMNVSTLELGDSALYLCASSLDRNNEQFFGPGTRLTVL.

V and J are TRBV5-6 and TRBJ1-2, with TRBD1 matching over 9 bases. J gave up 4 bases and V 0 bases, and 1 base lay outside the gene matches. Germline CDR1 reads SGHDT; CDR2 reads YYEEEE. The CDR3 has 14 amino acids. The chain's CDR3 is CASSLGQGVYGYTF. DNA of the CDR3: TGTGCCAGCAGCTTGGGACAGGGGGTCTATGGCTACACCTTC.

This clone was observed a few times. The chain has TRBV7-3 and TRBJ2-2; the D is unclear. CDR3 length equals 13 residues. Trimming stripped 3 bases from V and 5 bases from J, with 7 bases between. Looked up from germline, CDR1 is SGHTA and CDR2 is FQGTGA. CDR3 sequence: CASSLSETGELFF. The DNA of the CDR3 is TGTGCCAGCAGCTTGTCGGAGACCGGGGAGCTGTTTTTT.

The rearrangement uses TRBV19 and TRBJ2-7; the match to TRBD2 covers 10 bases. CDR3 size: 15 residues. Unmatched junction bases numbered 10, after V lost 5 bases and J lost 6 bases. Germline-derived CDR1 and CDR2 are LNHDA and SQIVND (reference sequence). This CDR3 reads CASSPPGLAGAEQYF. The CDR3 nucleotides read TGTGCCAGTAGTCCTCCCGGGCTAGCGGGGGCCGAGCAGTACTTC. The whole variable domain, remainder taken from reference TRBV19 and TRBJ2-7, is DGGITQSPKYLFRKEGQNVTLSCEQNLNHDAMYWYRQDPGQGLRLIYYSQIVNDFQKGDIAEGYSVSREKKESFPLTVTSAQKNPTAFYLCASSPPGLAGAEQYFGPGTRLTVT.

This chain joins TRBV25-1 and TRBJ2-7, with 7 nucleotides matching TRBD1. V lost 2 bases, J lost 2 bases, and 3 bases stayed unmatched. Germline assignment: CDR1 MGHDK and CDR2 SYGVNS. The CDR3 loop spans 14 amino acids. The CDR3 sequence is CASSETGQTYEQYF. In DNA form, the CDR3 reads TGTGCCAGCAGTGAAACGGGACAGACCTACGAGCAGTACTTC.

The CDR3 DNA reads TGTGCCAGCAGCTTAGAAGCTAGGGAGACCCAGTACTTC. Amino acids: CASSLEARETQYF. V gene TRBV11-2 combines with J gene TRBJ2-5; no definite D call. The CDR3 runs to 13 residues. Trimming took 0 bases from V and 5 from J, leaving 7 bases between them. CDR1 is SGHAT, CDR2 FQNNGV, per germline.

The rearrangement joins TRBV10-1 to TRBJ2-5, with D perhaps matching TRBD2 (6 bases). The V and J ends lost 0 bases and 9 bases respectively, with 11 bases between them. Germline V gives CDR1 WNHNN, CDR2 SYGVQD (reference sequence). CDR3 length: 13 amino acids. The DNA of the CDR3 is TGCGCCAGCAGTGAGTCGGGGCCGGGGGCCCAGTACTTC. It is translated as CASSESGPGAQYF.

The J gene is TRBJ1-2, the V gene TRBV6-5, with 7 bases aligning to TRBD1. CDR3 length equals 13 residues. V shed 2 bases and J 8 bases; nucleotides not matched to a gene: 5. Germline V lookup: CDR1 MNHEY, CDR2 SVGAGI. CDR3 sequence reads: CASSYGQVGGYTF. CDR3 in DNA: TGTGCCAGCAGTTACGGACAGGTCGGGGGCTACACCTTC.

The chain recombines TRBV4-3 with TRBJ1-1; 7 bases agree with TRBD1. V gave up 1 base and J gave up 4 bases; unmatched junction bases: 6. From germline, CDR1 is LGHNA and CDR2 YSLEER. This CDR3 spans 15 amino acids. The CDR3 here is CASSQVTGVGTEAFF. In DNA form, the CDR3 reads TGCGCCAGCAGCCAAGTTACAGGGGTAGGCACTGAAGCTTTCTTT.